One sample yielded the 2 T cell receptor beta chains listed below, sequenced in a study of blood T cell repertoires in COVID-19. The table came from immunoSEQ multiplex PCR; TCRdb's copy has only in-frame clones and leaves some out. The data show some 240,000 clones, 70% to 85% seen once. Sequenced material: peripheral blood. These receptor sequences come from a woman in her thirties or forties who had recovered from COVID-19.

The CDR3 DNA is TGTGCCAGCATTACGACAGGATTGACTAGCACAGATACGCAGTATTTT. This encodes CASITTGLTSTDTQYF. This chain connects TRBV6-4 to TRBJ2-3, with D possibly TRBD1 on 6 matching bases. Germline V lookup: CDR1 MRHNA, CDR2 SNTAGT. The CDR3 is 16 amino acids. Between the trimmed V and J ends, which lost 7 bases and 0 bases, there was a span of 17 bases.

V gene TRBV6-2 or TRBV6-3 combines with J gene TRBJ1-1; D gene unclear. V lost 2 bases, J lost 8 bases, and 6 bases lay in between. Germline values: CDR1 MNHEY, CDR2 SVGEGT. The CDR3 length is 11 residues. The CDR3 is CASSYKLEAFF. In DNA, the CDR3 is TGTGCCAGCAGTTACAAATTAGAAGCTTTCTTT.